What follows describes a single T cell receptor (beta chain). Its cognate antigen has yet to be identified. Per-base quality was not reported, and no clone a single base away is much larger than it. The method was the immunoSEQ multiplex PCR assay. TCRdb limited this immuneACCESS table to in-frame rearrangements with V and J called. A share of clones is missing; checked studies link under half to unresolved V genes, and the rest is unexplained. In all, the sample holds about 55,000 clones, and 95% to 97% of those were seen once. The ten most abundant clones make up 1.5% to 2% of the sample. The sample belongs to a study of control samples from healthy donors and cancer patients (dated by TCRdb to between 2020 and 2021). Sequencing was carried out using blood. The sequence came from a woman aged 30 to 39 in good health.

The DNA sequence follows: TGTGCCAGTAGTTACGGGGGCTCGGGCTACGAGCAGTACTTC. This yields the protein CASSYGGSGYEQYF. The rearrangement combines TRBV19 with TRBJ2-7; the D element could tentatively be TRBD1 or TRBD2, as 6 bases agree for each. Reading the germline V gene (reference sequence) gives CDR1 LNHDA and CDR2 SQIVND. Counted from cysteine to phenylalanine, this CDR3 has 14 amino acids. Of all the DNA, just the CDR3 is kept, 42 bases in frame from base 1. Relative to germline, V is 5 bases shorter and J is 3 bases shorter, with 14 bases between their ends.